Here is one TCR beta chain with its context. Categorization into cohorts depended on clinical history that participants reported. Two negative PCRs, clearance, or symptom resolution had been documented for recovered Cohort 3 donors. These data belong to a study of blood T cell repertoires in COVID-19. Authors' processing steps: Nucleated cell number was recorded as an estimate derived from reference gene primer amplification. The protocol was immunoSEQ multiplex PCR, while the TCRdb copy is restricted to in-frame clones and leaves out a portion. V, J and clone size reflect that table, while D and trimming were determined from the DNA. In the table there are roughly 520,000 clones, 85% to 90% of which are singletons. The CDR3 sequence is 14 residues long. Looked up from germline, CDR1 is KGHSY and CDR2 is FQNENV. V dropped 4 bases and J dropped 0 bases, with 10 bases sitting between them.

The sequenced sample consisted of PBMCs or T cells enriched from blood (not recorded which). The TCR sequence derives from a woman in her forties who had recovered from COVID-19. V usage is TRBV16 and J usage is TRBJ2-7; no clear D gene. In nucleotides, the CDR3 is TGTGCCAGCAGCCCCACTTCGGTCTCCTACGAGCAGTACTTC. Translation gives CASSPTSVSYEQYF.